The 25 T cell receptor beta chains presented below share a single source sample, sequenced in a study of T cell responses to AZD1222 COVID-19 vaccine. The protocol was immunoSEQ multiplex PCR, while the TCRdb copy is restricted to in-frame clones and leaves out a portion. The sample holds some 150,000 clones, around 89% seen once. The material sequenced was peripheral blood, taken on day 0 of MenACWY control vaccination. These receptors were taken from an adult in good health.

V gene TRBV29-1 combines with J gene TRBJ1-1; 7 nucleotides match TRBD1. V was clipped by 7 bases and J by 1 base; unmatched bases: 3. This CDR3 region has 12 residues. Germline CDR1 SQVTM, CDR2 ANQGSEA. The CDR3 loop is CSGGDRNTEAFF. CDR3 bases: TGCAGCGGGGGGGACAGGAACACTGAAGCTTTCTTT.

This clone turned up a few times. V and J are TRBV15 and TRBJ2-3, with 12 bases identical to TRBD2. CDR3 length: 15 amino acids. The V segment lost 4 bases and the J segment 4 bases; nucleotides outside the gene matches: 3. CDR1 is LNHNV and CDR2 is YYDKDF in the germline V gene (reference sequence). The CDR3 reads CATSTRLAGADTQYF. The CDR3 DNA follows: TGTGCCACCAGCACCCGACTAGCGGGAGCAGATACGCAGTATTTT.

The chain links TRBV5-1 to TRBJ2-7; 10 bases map to TRBD2. The germline V gene encodes CDR1 SGHRS and CDR2 YFSETQ. The CDR3 sequence is 17 residues long. V trimming: 0 bases; J trimming: 3 bases; junction bases outside the gene matches: 9. This CDR3 reads CASSLGTSGKKVYEQYF. The CDR3 coding sequence is TGCGCCAGCAGCTTGGGGACTAGCGGCAAAAAGGTCTACGAGCAGTACTTC.

The genes are TRBV7-2 and TRBJ2-2; a weak D match, TRBD1 (6 bases). The CDR3 is 14 residues long. Germline CDR1 SGHTA, CDR2 FQGNSA. With 5 bases removed from V and 3 bases from J, the gap between germline ends came to 10 bases. The CDR3 nucleotides are TGTGCCAGCAGCCCGAGACAGGACACCGGGGAGCTGTTTTTT. Translating it yields CASSPRQDTGELFF.

This clone was seen more than once but under ten times. The chain is built from TRBV7-3 and TRBJ1-1; D is perhaps TRBD1 (5 bases). The CDR3 contains 13 residues. Germline V CDR1 and CDR2: SGHTA, FQGTGA. The V end was cut by 5 bases, the J end by 4 bases, with 11 bases between. The CDR3 loop reads CASSPAGGTEAFF. CDR3 in DNA: TGTGCCAGCAGCCCGGCGGGGGGCACTGAAGCTTTCTTT.

This chain links TRBV7-6 with TRBJ1-3; D is possibly TRBD1 (5 bases). Trimming left V 5 bases short and J 0 bases short, with 11 bases between. Germline V gene data show CDR1 as SGHVS and CDR2 as FNYEAQ. This CDR3 is built from 15 residues. The CDR3 here is CASSPGRNSGNTIYF. CDR3 nucleotides: TGTGCCAGCAGCCCGGGACGGAACTCTGGAAACACCATATATTTT. Using reference TRBV7-6 and TRBJ1-3 for the parts outside the CDR3, the full variable domain is GAGVSQSPRYKVTKRGQDVALRCDPISGHVSLYWYRQALGQGPEFLTYFNYEAQQDKSGLPNDRFSAERPEGSISTLTIQRTEQRDSAMYRCASSPGRNSGNTIYFGEGSWLTVV.

The V and J genes are TRBV6-5 and TRBJ2-1, with 8 bases identical to TRBD1. CDR3 length: 15 amino acids. Germline V gene lookup returns CDR1 MNHEY and CDR2 SVGAGI. J lost 2 bases, V lost 4 bases, and 4 bases had no gene match. The CDR3 sequence: CASSFGQGPYNEQFF. The CDR3 bases are TGTGCCAGCAGTTTTGGACAGGGACCCTACAATGAGCAGTTCTTC.

The rearrangement uses TRBV18 and TRBJ1-1, with TRBD1 matching 9 bases. Germline values: CDR1 KGHSH, CDR2 LQKENI. The CDR3 contains 14 residues. The J segment lost 6 bases and the V segment lost 5 bases, leaving 7 bases of the junction unmatched. CDR3: CASSSGQGESEAFF. The CDR3 DNA reads TGTGCCAGCTCATCGGGACAGGGAGAGTCTGAAGCTTTCTTT.

The gene calls are TRBV6-5 and TRBJ1-2, with 8 bases identical to TRBD1. The CDR3 runs to 13 residues. V shed 2 bases, J shed 6 bases, and the junction held 2 bases outside the gene matches. The V gene's germline CDR1 is MNHEY and CDR2 SVGAGI. The CDR3 loop is CASSYATGDGYTF. The CDR3 DNA is TGTGCCAGCAGTTACGCGACAGGGGATGGCTACACCTTC.

Notes on this clone: This sample includes further DNA sequences coding for the same CDR3. The chain uses TRBV5-1 and TRBJ2-1; 9 bases map to TRBD2. The CDR3 consists of 12 residues. Germline V CDR1 and CDR2: SGHRS, YFSETQ. J was trimmed by 10 bases and V by 4 bases; bases with no gene match: 3. DNA of the CDR3: TGCGCCAGCAGCCTAACTAGCGGGGAGCAGTTCTTC. It yields the protein CASSLTSGEQFF.

Here the CDR3 DNA reads TGTGCCAGCAGTTATGGGCAGCTGGGGGGGAACACTGAAGCTTTCTTT. Protein sequence: CASSYGQLGGNTEAFF. This chain joins TRBV6-6 and TRBJ1-1, with D maybe TRBD1 (5 bases). Looked up from germline, CDR1 is MNHNY and CDR2 is SVGAGI (reference sequence). V lost 3 bases and J 1 base, leaving 15 bases between the germline ends. The CDR3 has 16 amino acids.

The chain uses TRBV21-1 and TRBJ2-7; the D call in the table, TRBD2, was not verified against the DNA. TRBV21-1 is an annotated pseudogene. This CDR3 has 20 amino acids. CDR3 in DNA: TGTGCCAGCAGCCCTACATTCCCTGGGGCTAGCGGGAAGCTGTACTACGAGCAGTACTTC. Encoded protein: CASSPTFPGASGKLYYEQYF.

This clone was observed a handful of times. Other nucleotide sequences in the sample specify the same CDR3. The chain couples TRBV27 to TRBJ2-5, with TRBD1 matching over 7 bases. V trimming: 5 bases; J trimming: 3 bases; junction bases outside the gene matches: 3. The CDR3 runs 13 residues. Germline assignment: CDR1 MNHEY and CDR2 SMNVEV (reference sequence). CDR3 in DNA: TGTGCCAGCAGTGAAGGGACAGAAGAGACCCAGTACTTC. It codes for CASSEGTEETQYF.

The chain is built from TRBV27 and TRBJ1-1; 8 nucleotides agree with TRBD1. Germline V gives CDR1 MNHEY, CDR2 SMNVEV (reference sequence). With 0 bases clipped from V and 4 bases from J, the junction kept 4 bases outside the gene matches. The CDR3 is 15 amino acids. The CDR3 coding sequence is TGTGCCAGCAGTTTATCGACGCAGGGGGCCACTGAAGCTTTCTTT. It translates to CASSLSTQGATEAFF.

This chain joins TRBV28 and TRBJ2-7, with 8 bases lining up with TRBD1. Losses at the gene ends were 3 bases for V and 5 bases for J; bases not matched to a gene: 9. Per germline, CDR1 MDHEN and CDR2 SYDVKM. The CDR3 extends over 15 amino acids. The CDR3 loop is CASSFRRDRNDEQYF. The CDR3 nucleotides read TGTGCCAGCAGTTTCCGCCGGGACAGGAACGACGAGCAGTACTTC.

The chain joins TRBV19 to TRBJ1-4, with D possibly TRBD1 on 6 matching bases. CDR1 is LNHDA and CDR2 is SQIVND in the germline V gene (reference sequence). The CDR3 extends over 13 amino acids. V gave up 5 bases and J gave up 8 bases, with 12 bases separating them. The CDR3 reads CASSPVRGEKLFF. The CDR3 nucleotides read TGTGCCAGTAGTCCAGTAAGGGGGGAAAAACTGTTTTTT.

J is TRBJ2-1 and V is TRBV2; D gene unclear. V lost 5 bases to trimming and J lost 4 bases, with 9 bases between them. The CDR3 runs to 13 residues. Germline CDR1 and CDR2: SNHLY and FYNNEI. The CDR3: CASSSTSYNEQFF. The CDR3 DNA follows: TGTGCCAGCAGTTCGACAAGTTACAATGAGCAGTTCTTC. The full variable domain, in which reference TRBV2 and TRBJ2-1 provide the parts outside the CDR3, is EPEVTQTPSHQVTQMGQEVILRCVPISNHLYFYWYRQILGQKVEFLVSFYNNEISEKSEIFDDQFSVERPDGSNFTLKIRSTKLEDSAMYFCASSSTSYNEQFFGPGTRLTVL.

The chain employs TRBV27 and TRBJ1-1, with D uncertain. The V end was cut by 6 bases, the J end by 0 bases, with 11 bases between. The CDR3 contains 14 residues. Germline values: CDR1 MNHEY, CDR2 SMNVEV (reference sequence). CDR3 sequence: CASSGNLMNTEAFF. The DNA of the CDR3 is TGTGCCAGCAGCGGTAATTTGATGAACACTGAAGCTTTCTTT.

This clone was counted once. The CDR3 sequence is CASSVPALGAFF. The DNA of the CDR3 is TGTGCCAGTAGTGTACCGGCCCTCGGGGCTTTCTTT. The V and J genes are TRBV19 and TRBJ1-1; D is undetermined. V was pared by 5 bases and J by 11 bases, with 15 bases between. The CDR3 contains 12 residues. Germline values: CDR1 LNHDA, CDR2 SQIVND (reference sequence).

The chain links TRBV24-1 to TRBJ1-3; no clear D gene. Germline CDR1 and CDR2: KGHDR and SFDVKD. The CDR3 is made up of 14 amino acids. Trimming cost V 4 bases and J 4 bases, with 10 bases left between them. CDR3 sequence reads: CATSDPRSGNTIYF. Here the CDR3 DNA reads TGTGCCACCAGTGACCCCCGCTCAGGAAACACCATATATTTT.

CDR3 sequence (DNA): TGTGCCAGCAGCCGAACAGGGACAACTAATGAAAAACTGTTTTTT. Protein: CASSRTGTTNEKLFF. The rearrangement uses TRBV7-9 and TRBJ1-4, with a tentative D call TRBD1 (6 bases). The CDR3 is 15 amino acids. V dropped 5 bases and J dropped 0 bases, with 10 bases sitting between them. Germline loops: CDR1 SEHNR, CDR2 FQNEAQ (reference sequence).

The V gene is TRBV6-2 or TRBV6-3, the J gene TRBJ2-5; a weak D match, TRBD2 (7 bases). Trimming took off 2 bases at V and 5 bases at J, with 9 bases between the two ends. Looked up from germline, CDR1 is MNHEY and CDR2 is SVGEGT. The CDR3 contains 13 residues. Here the CDR3 reads CASSYKGGETQYF. The CDR3 nucleotides read TGTGCCAGCAGTTACAAGGGGGGGGAGACCCAGTACTTC.

The J gene is TRBJ1-1, the V gene TRBV7-9; D uncertain. The V end was cut by 5 bases, the J end by 7 bases, with 17 bases between. CDR3 length: 14 amino acids. Germline values: CDR1 SEHNR, CDR2 FQNEAQ (reference sequence). The DNA for the CDR3 is TGTGCCAGCAGCCTAACAGACGCTTATAATGAAGCTTTCTTT. Encoded protein: CASSLTDAYNEAFF.

The genes are TRBV19 and TRBJ2-1, with 10 bases identical to TRBD2. The trim removed 6 bases at V and 4 bases at J, leaving 3 bases unmatched. From germline, CDR1 is LNHDA and CDR2 SQIVND (reference sequence). The CDR3 spans 14 residues. CDR3 loop: CASRLAGDYNEQFF. CDR3 in DNA: TGTGCCAGTAGGCTAGCGGGGGATTACAATGAGCAGTTCTTC.

CDR3 nucleotides: TGTGCCAGCAGCTTGTCCGCGGGGGGGGGCGATGAGCAGTTCTTC. As protein: CASSLSAGGGDEQFF. The chain joins TRBV5-4 to TRBJ2-1; 9 bases align to TRBD2. CDR1 and CDR2 (germline): SGHNT, YYREEE (reference sequence). CDR3 length: 15 amino acids. Germline trimming cut 1 base from V and 8 bases from J; bases unmatched to any gene: 7.